The rows below give T cell receptor beta chains drawn from one sample of a study of blood T cell repertoires in COVID-19. Here immunoSEQ multiplex PCR was the method, and the copy in TCRdb shows in-frame clones only, minus some. Seen here are about 150,000 clones, roughly 87% observed once, and the top ten hold roughly 4%. Sequencing was performed on peripheral blood. Receptor source: an older woman with active or convalescent COVID-19. CDR3s include the opening cysteine and the closing phenylalanine or tryptophan. D genes are given only for firm matches. The size of a clone is reported for some rows only, either as once, few or many, or as a class for expanded clones.

v_call	d_call	j_call	clone_size	cdr3_aa	cdr3_nt
TRBV18	-	TRBJ1-1	-	CASSPPPRFTESTEAFF	TGTGCCAGCTCACCACCCCCCAGGTTTACAGAGTCCACTGAAGCTTTCTTT
TRBV18	-	TRBJ1-2	-	CASSPPAGNYGYTF	TGTGCCAGCTCACCACCGGCGGGAAACTATGGCTACACCTTC
TRBV12-3/TRBV12-4	TRBD1	TRBJ1-2	-	CASRTTGGVGYTF	TGTGCCAGCAGAACTACAGGGGGCGTCGGCTACACCTTC
TRBV5-1	TRBD1	TRBJ1-2	once	CASSTEGAYGYTF	TGCGCCAGCAGCACCGAGGGGGCCTATGGCTACACCTTC
TRBV18	-	TRBJ1-2	-	CASSQGEGYGYTF	TGTGCCAGCTCACAGGGGGAAGGCTATGGCTACACCTTC
TRBV5-6	-	TRBJ1-5	few	CASRHPGSFWSNQPQHF	TGTGCCAGCAGACACCCGGGGAGCTTTTGGAGCAATCAGCCCCAGCATTTT
TRBV7-9	-	TRBJ2-1	-	CASSFGQYNEQFF	TGTGCCAGCAGCTTCGGACAGTACAATGAGCAGTTCTTC
TRBV5-8	-	TRBJ1-2	-	CASSLDPGYGYTF	TGTGCCAGCAGCTTGGACCCCGGTTATGGCTACACCTTC
TRBV2	TRBD1	TRBJ2-1	-	CASSRDRGYNEQFF	TGTGCCAGCAGTCGAGACAGGGGCTACAATGAGCAGTTCTTC
TRBV11-3	-	TRBJ2-5	-	CASSLGAGTQETQYF	TGTGCCAGCAGCTTAGGGGCAGGCACCCAAGAGACCCAGTACTTC
TRBV11-2	TRBD1	TRBJ2-2	-	CASSLAPDRAGELFF	TGTGCCAGCAGCTTAGCCCCGGACAGGGCCGGGGAGCTGTTTTTT
TRBV7-9	-	TRBJ1-3	once	CASSSSGGRGNTIYF	TGTGCCAGCAGCTCGTCTGGGGGCCGCGGAAACACCATATATTTT
TRBV21-1	-	TRBJ1-4	few	CASILAPRFATNEKLFF	TGTGCCAGCATCCTTGCACCACGGTTTGCAACTAATGAAAAACTGTTTTTT
TRBV16	TRBD1	TRBJ1-2	-	CASSRDRDYGYTF	TGTGCCAGCAGCCGCGACAGGGACTATGGCTACACCTTC
TRBV2	TRBD1	TRBJ1-1	-	CASRATGQANTEAFF	TGTGCCAGCAGAGCAACGGGACAGGCGAACACTGAAGCTTTCTTT
TRBV6-5	-	TRBJ1-1	once	CASRYTGNTEAFF	TGTGCCAGCAGGTACACAGGGAACACTGAAGCTTTCTTT
TRBV11-3	-	TRBJ2-2	-	CASRQGGGELFF	TGTGCCAGCAGGCAGGGTGGCGGGGAGCTGTTTTTT
TRBV5-1	-	TRBJ2-1	-	CASSLAGDSPTNEQFF	TGCGCCAGCAGCTTGGCCGGGGACTCGCCCACCAATGAGCAGTTCTTC
TRBV9	TRBD2	TRBJ2-1	-	CASSRLRGLAGGEQFF	TGTGCCAGCAGCCGCTTGCGGGGACTAGCGGGAGGTGAGCAGTTCTTC
TRBV10-3	-	TRBJ1-2	-	CAISGAAGYGYTF	TGTGCCATCAGTGGCGCAGCGGGTTATGGCTACACCTTC
TRBV6-2/TRBV6-3	TRBD1	TRBJ2-2	once	CASSYSAYGQGVSGELFF	TGTGCCAGCAGTTACTCAGCCTATGGACAGGGAGTTAGCGGGGAGCTGTTTTTT
TRBV10-2	-	TRBJ1-2	-	CASSERAVGGYTF	TGCGCCAGCAGTGAGAGAGCGGTTGGAGGCTACACCTTC
TRBV6-5	TRBD1	TRBJ1-5	few	CASDRVSNQPQHF	TGTGCCAGTGACAGGGTTAGCAATCAGCCCCAGCATTTT
TRBV7-9	TRBD1	TRBJ1-2	-	CASSPTGIGYGYTF	TGTGCCAGCAGCCCGACAGGGATTGGCTATGGCTACACCTTC
TRBV6-2/TRBV6-3	TRBD1	TRBJ1-5	-	CASSPGQGYDQPQHF	TGTGCCAGCAGCCCGGGACAGGGGTACGATCAGCCCCAGCATTTT
TRBV29-1	TRBD1	TRBJ2-1	-	CSVSGQANNEQFF	TGCAGCGTTTCCGGACAGGCGAACAATGAGCAGTTCTTC
TRBV6-2/TRBV6-3	-	TRBJ1-1	once	CASSYTDGGSNAEAFF	TGTGCCAGCAGTTACACGGACGGGGGGTCGAACGCTGAAGCTTTCTTT
TRBV6-6	TRBD1	TRBJ1-2	-	CASSRRTGSYNYGYTF	TGTGCCAGCAGTCGACGGACAGGGTCGTATAACTATGGCTACACCTTC
TRBV19	-	TRBJ2-3	-	CASSIDRTVGRTDTQYF	TGTGCCAGTAGTATAGATAGGACCGTTGGGAGGACAGATACGCAGTATTTT
TRBV10-3	TRBD1	TRBJ2-5	-	CAISRQGAAETQYF	TGTGCCATCAGTCGACAGGGGGCGGCAGAGACCCAGTACTTC
TRBV7-2	TRBD2	TRBJ2-5	-	CASSVSGLAGGLWYF	TGTGCCAGCAGCGTCTCGGGACTAGCGGGGGGGCTTTGGTACTTC
TRBV7-2	TRBD2	TRBJ2-5	-	CASSRTSGPETQYF	TGTGCCAGCAGTCGGACTAGCGGGCCCGAGACCCAGTACTTC
TRBV19	-	TRBJ2-7	-	CASSKAGQASSYEQYF	TGTGCCAGTAGTAAAGCAGGGCAGGCCAGCTCCTACGAGCAGTACTTC
TRBV7-9	TRBD1	TRBJ2-3	-	CASSSVRGGWADTQYF	TGTGCCAGCAGCTCAGTGAGAGGGGGCTGGGCAGATACGCAGTATTTT
TRBV2	TRBD1	TRBJ1-6	once	CASRQTGGINSPLHF	TGTGCCAGCAGACAGACAGGGGGGATTAATTCACCCCTCCACTTT
TRBV6-2/TRBV6-3	TRBD2	TRBJ2-5	-	CASSGLAGGRETQYF	TGTGCCAGCAGCGGACTAGCGGGGGGGAGAGAGACCCAGTACTTC
TRBV7-6	-	TRBJ1-5	-	CASSLAPGSNQPQHF	TGTGCCAGCAGCTTAGCCCCAGGCAGCAATCAGCCCCAGCATTTT
TRBV25-1	-	TRBJ2-2	-	CASSEDSWEAGELFF	TGTGCCAGCAGTGAAGACAGCTGGGAAGCCGGGGAGCTGTTTTTT
TRBV10-1	TRBD1	TRBJ1-6	-	CASTKGANSPLHF	TGCGCCAGCACGAAGGGGGCGAATTCACCCCTCCACTTT
TRBV12-5	TRBD1	TRBJ1-2	-	CASAQGTGSGYTF	TGTGCTAGTGCCCAGGGGACAGGGAGTGGCTACACCTTC
TRBV12-3/TRBV12-4	-	TRBJ1-1	-	CASSFLENTEAFF	TGTGCCAGCAGTTTCTTAGAGAACACTGAAGCTTTCTTT
TRBV6-2/TRBV6-3	-	TRBJ1-5	-	CASSRQRSTFYSNQPQHF	TGTGCCAGCAGCCGCCAGAGGTCGACTTTTTATAGCAATCAGCCCCAGCATTTT
TRBV3-1/TRBV3-2	-	TRBJ2-5	-	CASSILTGTETQYF	TGTGCCAGCAGTATTCTTACAGGGACGGAGACCCAGTACTTC
TRBV5-4	TRBD2	TRBJ2-1	-	CASSPRGGDEQFF	TGTGCCAGCAGCCCCCGGGGGGGGGATGAGCAGTTCTTC
TRBV19	-	TRBJ1-3	once	CASKRLISGNTIYF	TGTGCCAGCAAAAGACTCATCTCTGGAAACACCATATATTTT
TRBV19	TRBD1	TRBJ2-7	once	CASSPGQGNGYEQYF	TGTGCCAGTAGTCCCGGACAGGGGAATGGCTACGAGCAGTACTTC
TRBV4-3	-	TRBJ1-1	-	CASSQGGRGEAFF	TGCGCCAGCAGCCAAGGGGGCAGGGGTGAAGCTTTCTTT
TRBV5-1	-	TRBJ1-1	-	CASSLGQGSTEAFF	TGCGCCAGCAGCTTGGGTCAGGGGAGCACTGAAGCTTTCTTT
TRBV18	-	TRBJ1-1	-	CASSPPGLRLNTEAFF	TGTGCCAGCTCACCACCGGGACTACGTTTGAACACTGAAGCTTTCTTT
TRBV6-6	-	TRBJ1-2	once	CASSYSRQGYGYTF	TGTGCCAGCAGTTATAGTCGGCAGGGATATGGCTACACCTTC